This T cell receptor (beta chain) was obtained from a study of control samples from healthy donors and cancer patients. The CDR3 length is 15 residues. Germline loops: CDR1 SGHVS, CDR2 FQNEAQ. Trimming cost V 5 bases and J 4 bases; bases outside gene matches: 8. Using immunoSEQ multiplex PCR, the repertoire was profiled, and TCRdb retains in-frame clones only, with some absent. The table includes some 94,000 clones, around 90% detected once. This TCR was sampled from a woman aged 45 to 65 with colorectal cancer. Sequenced material: PBMCs. V usage is TRBV7-8 and J usage is TRBJ2-3; 8 bases fit TRBD1. The CDR3 nucleotides read TGTGCCAGCAGCCCAGGGGGCAGGGCGGCAGATACGCAGTATTTT. Protein: CASSPGGRAADTQYF.